This T cell receptor beta chain appears in the sequencing data of a study of blood T cells in healthy people across ages (dated by TCRdb to 2014 to 2015). In terms of the full investigation: Template switching captured roughly one uniquely barcoded TCR beta cDNA molecule per two T cells in model experiments. Age-related changes in TCR beta repertoire diversity were measured in the study by deep sequencing normalized with unique cDNA molecular identifiers. To avoid experimental bias, donors of different ages were randomly spread across the sequencing lanes. Four age groups were formed from the donors: young (average roughly 16 years), middle-aged (approximately 39), aged (more than 55) and long-lived (82). Two additional independent replicas of 1 million unique cDNA reads from the same blood draw were analyzed for two donors (one aged 18 to 30 and one aged 80 or older). Findings and caveats that apply to the study as a whole: Estimates of total diversity from one million sequenced T cells were regarded as lower bounds and underestimates. Bulk unsorted PBMC profiling prevented conclusive comparison of naive and antigen-experienced compartments. As age increased, observed TCR beta diversity per million T cells dropped in a roughly linear way, and a significant reduction was already evident by age 40. Compared with the aged group, more naive CD4+ T cells, fewer expanded clones and increased TCR diversity were shown by the long-lived group, suggesting age selection. The CMV infection status of donors was not known, potentially confounding age-related changes in expanded clonotypes. There was a strong correlation between observed TCR beta diversity and the percentage of naive T cells measured by flow cytometry.

Library preparation was by 5' RACE. TCRdb lists the instrument as Illumina HiSeq 2500. A second PCR of about 6 to 11 cycles was performed with a sample-barcoded 5' primer and a J-beta primer mix. Each TCR beta cDNA molecule received a unique molecular identifier from a template-switch 5' adaptor carrying 12 random nucleotides. At least 2.5 million CDR3-containing paired-end reads were obtained from each sample. The Mint cDNA synthesis kit, primed by a TRBC-specific oligonucleotide, was used to synthesize first-strand cDNA from all RNA. After uracil-DNA glycosylase treatment, a first 18-cycle PCR used universal primers M1SS and BC2_uni_R on all cDNA. The authors' analysis ran thus. Normalization of each sample was performed by random selection of 1 million high-quality reads, each carrying a distinct molecular identifier. Instead of being binned into consensus sequences, reads with shared molecular identifiers were discarded. MiTCR, run with a Q25 quality threshold and the strictest error-elimination algorithm, handled CDR3 identification, clonotype clustering and error correction. A nonparametric unseen species model with Euler transformation was used to estimate lower-bound total TCR beta diversity. The public reads were reanalyzed by TCRdb: fastp trimming at Q25, MiXCR alignment, in-frame beta chains only. Each entry merges the rows of one CDR3 protein and shows their most common DNA and genes. TCRdb's processing, not the authors' own work, is the source of the V and J calls. Across this sample there are some 920,000 distinct CDR3 sequences, with just over 50% seen only once. The top ten clonotypes cover around a fifth of the sample.

This clonotype appeared a few times. The antigen it recognizes is unknown. The sample holds no much larger clone one base away, and base qualities are not on file. The donors were around 39 Caucasian individuals from Russia, aged roughly 6 to 90 years, who were systemically healthy. Each donor gave ten milliliters of peripheral blood, collected into EDTA-treated Vacutainer tubes. Ficoll-Paque density-gradient centrifugation was used to isolate PBMCs, with at least 6.5 million per sample. Total RNA, at least 6 micrograms per sample, was extracted from PBMCs with Trizol reagent. For every donor, an aliquot of PBMCs went through flow cytometry to measure the percentages of naive CD45RAhigh/CD27high T cells. The source is an older woman in good health. The sample consisted of blood.

In nucleotides, the sequence is TGTGCCAGCAGCAAGGGACTAGCGGGATCTTTGACCACAGATACGCAGTATTTT. Protein translation: CASSKGLAGSLTTDTQYF. Recombination linked TRBV7-2 to TRBJ2-3; 13 nucleotides in the junction match TRBD2. CDR1 and CDR2, looked up from the germline V gene, are SGHTA and FQGNSA. V and J are trimmed by 5 bases and 2 bases, and the gene matches miss 10 bases of the junction. From its cysteine to its phenylalanine, the CDR3 spans 18 amino acids. CDR3 DNA only is kept here, 54 bases in frame from base 1.